The present TCR beta chain was sequenced within a study of shared clonotypes between healthy human individuals (dated by TCRdb to 2020 to 2022). Some background on the complete study: Three men and two women, aged 18 to 49 years, made up the cohort. Blood TCR repertoires of five healthy adults were deeply sequenced to estimate repertoire size and the extent of clonotype sharing between individuals. To increase sequencing depth and limit assay-specific biases, TCR repertoire library preparation and sequencing were carried out by different laboratories using diverse techniques. Each donor's leukapheresis produced roughly between roughly 0.85 and 10 billion PBMCs. Points the paper makes about the study in general: Sampling was restricted to blood, and TCR repertoires in tissue are likely to differ from TCR repertoires in blood. Based on pairwise subsampling, the degree of clonotype sharing among donors was expected to be affected by sequencing depth. The genetic and exposure-history diversity represented was limited by the small number of donors.

TCR CDR3 regions were amplified from genomic DNA by multiplex PCR using the deep immunoSEQ assay. Extracted genomic DNA from each cell subset was distributed evenly across all wells of several immunoSEQ 96-well plates, and each plate was treated as a replicate. For unsorted PBMC, approximately 290 ng of genomic DNA, equivalent to about 30,000 T cell genomes, went into each replicate PCR. Unsorted PBMC genomic DNA was sequenced across ten immunoSEQ deep assay plates. The purified libraries were quantified using a Qubit 3.0 fluorometer, sized with a Bioanalyzer 2100, and then quantified again using the KAPA Library Quantification kit. Every immunoSEQ 96-well plate was sequenced on a dedicated single-read 150-cycle Illumina NextSeq 550 flow cell. On the study's bioinformatics: Because the immunoSEQ output included only junctional sequences and no quality scores, the filtering could not be the same as the filtering used for full-length reads. To assign V/J genes and CDR3, sequences were annotated against IMGT germline references using PyIR, a Python wrapper for IgBLAST v1.9. Any read was removed if the V/J assignment was weak (E-value above 1e-6), the CDR3 was missing, or the read contained stop codons, out-of-frame junctions, or ambiguous translated residues. V3J clonotypes were defined as sequences sharing an identical inferred V gene, J gene, and CDR3 amino acid sequence. To compute the percentage overlap between repertoires, the number of shared unique clonotypes was divided by the size of the smaller repertoire. Repertoire richness was assessed with RTK rarefaction, the Chao1 estimator, and Recon v2.1 estimates of unobserved clonotypes. Not all clones reach the TCRdb copy of this immuneACCESS table, which keeps in-frame sequences only. Checked studies attribute under half of the gap to unresolved V genes and leave the rest unexplained. V and J calls and clone size follow that table, whereas D and trimming were derived from the DNA. The sample data list fewer than 650,000 clones, and around 81% of these were observed just once. Of the sample, about 12% falls within the top ten clones.

In regard to this clone: Its antigen is still unknown. The sample holds no much larger clone one base away, and base qualities are not on file.

Inclusive of the bounding cysteine and phenylalanine, the CDR3 is 15 residues long. Only CDR3 DNA is held: 45 bases, read in frame from base 1. CDR1 is given as LNHDA and CDR2 as SQIVND, both from the germline V gene (reference sequence). V ends up 4 bases short and J 2 bases short, with an unmatched junction base count of 5. Healthy HIV-negative adults with no recently reported acute infections or vaccinations were included as donors. Every donor was a Caucasian adult living in Nashville, Tennessee, USA. For unsorted samples, about 90 million PBMCs were counted and genomic DNA was extracted with the QIAamp DNA Blood Mini kit. After blood collection by leukapheresis, PBMCs were isolated using Ficoll-Histopaque density gradient centrifugation and then cryopreserved in the vapor phase of liquid nitrogen.

The sample consisted of PBMCs. The rearranged chain carries TRBV19 and TRBJ2-7; 10 bases in between match TRBD2. The clonotype comes from a woman aged 40 to 50 in good health. Some clones in this sample may be carry-over from other donors' samples. CDR3 region: CASSTGLAGAYEQYF. DNA sequence: TGTGCCAGTAGTACCGGGCTAGCGGGGGCCTACGAGCAGTACTTC.